Listed here are 21 T cell receptor beta chains from one sample, sequenced in a study of blood T cell repertoires in COVID-19. Measured with immunoSEQ multiplex PCR; TCRdb has only the in-frame clones, and not every one. The sample lists some 65,000 clones, under 85% occurring once. The specimen sequenced was peripheral blood. The receptors stem from a woman of 80 years or more with acute or convalescent COVID-19.

This clone turned up a few times. The chain couples TRBV28 to TRBJ2-3; tentative D call: TRBD1 (7 bases). Trimming shortened V by 6 bases and J by 0 bases, and 10 bases separated the two germline ends. This CDR3 region has 14 residues. Germline V gene lookup returns CDR1 MDHEN and CDR2 SYDVKM. This CDR3 is CASRPGGSTDTQYF. CDR3 bases: TGTGCCAGCAGGCCAGGGGGGAGCACAGATACGCAGTATTTT.

The chain employs TRBV5-1 and TRBJ2-3, with D hard to call. The CDR3 sequence is 15 residues long. In germline, CDR1 is SGHRS, CDR2 YFSETQ. Trimming removed 5 bases from V and 3 bases from J, with 16 bases in between. The CDR3 bases are TGCGCCAGCAGTCATATGGGTCAGGTGACAGATACGCAGTATTTT. Its protein product is CASSHMGQVTDTQYF.

The chain is built from TRBV27 and TRBJ2-4; no firm D call. Trimming took 2 bases from V and 0 from J, leaving 11 bases between them. The CDR3 runs 16 residues. Germline V gene lookup returns CDR1 MNHEY and CDR2 SMNVEV (reference sequence). DNA of the CDR3: TGTGCCAGCAGTTTAGTTTCAGGCATAGCCAAAAACATTCAGTACTTC. Translated, it gives CASSLVSGIAKNIQYF.

This sequence joins TRBV5-6 and TRBJ2-3; D is ambiguous. The V gene lost 4 bases and the J gene lost 1 base, with 16 bases spanning the gap. The CDR3 is 16 residues long. Germline assignment: CDR1 SGHDT and CDR2 YYEEEE. CDR3 sequence (DNA): TGTGCCAGCAGCCCCTATCTGTCCCCGGGCACAGATACGCAGTATTTT. Its protein product is CASSPYLSPGTDTQYF.

The chain joins TRBV19 to TRBJ1-1, with D uncertain. Trimming removed 7 bases at V and 4 bases at J, with 13 bases between. Germline V lookup: CDR1 LNHDA, CDR2 SQIVND (reference sequence). The CDR3 sequence is 13 residues long. The CDR3 region is CASTLGKSTEAFF. The DNA of the CDR3 is TGTGCCAGTACCCTCGGGAAGAGCACTGAAGCTTTCTTT.

This clone was recorded many times. The genes are TRBV28 and TRBJ2-7; 9 bases line up with TRBD2. Germline CDR1 and CDR2: MDHEN and SYDVKM. The CDR3 has 15 residues. V was clipped by 7 bases and J by 3 bases; unmatched bases: 10. CDR3: CASTPPGSGSYEQYF. CDR3 bases: TGTGCCAGCACCCCCCCAGGTAGCGGGAGCTACGAGCAGTACTTC.

This clone was recorded only once. This chain joins TRBV10-1 and TRBJ1-5; 9 nucleotides match TRBD1. Trimming at V came to 4 bases and at J to 2 bases, leaving 3 bases not matched to a gene. CDR3 length: 15 amino acids. Germline loops: CDR1 WNHNN, CDR2 SYGVQD (reference sequence). CDR3 residues: CASSAGQGGNQPQHF. The CDR3 nucleotides are TGCGCCAGCAGTGCGGGACAGGGAGGCAATCAGCCCCAGCATTTT.

The rearrangement links TRBV6-2 or TRBV6-3 to TRBJ2-7; 10 nucleotides align to TRBD2. The germline CDR1 and CDR2 sequences are MNHEY and SVGEGT. This CDR3 is built from 16 residues. J was trimmed by 4 bases and V by 5 bases; bases with no gene match: 11. The CDR3 DNA is TGTGCCAGCAGTCGATTTCCTAGCGGGAGAGCTTACGAGCAGTACTTC. It is translated as CASSRFPSGRAYEQYF.

The genes are TRBV27 and TRBJ2-3, with 15 positions matching TRBD2. Per the germline V gene, CDR1 is MNHEY and CDR2 is SMNVEV (reference sequence). V was pared by 3 bases and J by 2 bases, with 9 bases of the junction left unmatched. The CDR3 covers 19 residues. The CDR3 DNA is TGTGCCAGCAGTTTTGGACTAGCGGGAGGGAAAGGCTTCACAGATACGCAGTATTTT. Its protein is CASSFGLAGGKGFTDTQYF.

V is TRBV6-2 or TRBV6-3 and J is TRBJ2-2, with 8 bases identical to TRBD1. Germline V gives CDR1 MNHEY, CDR2 SVGEGT. The length of the CDR3 is 13 residues. Losses at the gene ends were 5 bases for V and 9 bases for J; bases not matched to a gene: 5. The CDR3 spells CASSLGQGRELFF. DNA of the CDR3: TGTGCCAGCAGTCTCGGACAGGGCCGGGAGCTGTTTTTT.

The chain couples TRBV29-1 to TRBJ1-2, with 11 positions matching TRBD1. V shed 1 base and J 7 bases; nucleotides not matched to a gene: 8. The CDR3 is 15 amino acids. Germline V gene data show CDR1 as SQVTM and CDR2 as ANQGSEA. The CDR3 loop reads CSVEALDRGLGGYTF. CDR3 DNA: TGCAGCGTTGAAGCCCTGGACAGGGGGCTGGGTGGCTACACCTTC.

The chain employs TRBV7-9 and TRBJ2-3; D ambiguous. Trimming left V 2 bases short and J 0 bases short, with 9 bases between. CDR1 and CDR2 (germline): SEHNR, FQNEAQ (reference sequence). CDR3 size: 15 residues. The CDR3 is CASSLLQTSTDTQYF. As DNA, the CDR3 is TGTGCCAGCAGCTTACTCCAAACTAGCACAGATACGCAGTATTTT.

V is TRBV6-5 and J is TRBJ1-2; D perhaps matches TRBD1 (5 bases). V lost 6 bases and J lost 3, with 8 bases in between. The germline gives CDR1 MNHEY, CDR2 SVGAGI. CDR3 size: 12 residues. CDR3 DNA: TGTGCCAGCAGCAGGGATGACTATGGCTACACCTTC. Protein product: CASSRDDYGYTF.

The V gene is TRBV7-9, the J gene TRBJ2-5, with a tentative D call TRBD2 (5 bases). Trimming shortened V by 8 bases and J by 4 bases, and 17 bases separated the two germline ends. Per the germline V gene, CDR1 is SEHNR and CDR2 is FQNEAQ (reference sequence). The CDR3 consists of 14 residues. Here the CDR3 reads CASGRVGGGETQYF. CDR3 sequence (DNA): TGTGCCAGCGGTCGAGTCGGTGGAGGAGAGACCCAGTACTTC.

For the CDR3, the DNA is TGTGCCAGCACCCGGAGGGTGGGGACTAATCAGCCCCAGCATTTT. Its translation is CASTRRVGTNQPQHF. The genes are TRBV28 and TRBJ1-5; D is possibly TRBD1 (5 bases). V shed 7 bases and J shed 4 bases, with 17 bases lying between them. Germline CDR1 and CDR2: MDHEN and SYDVKM. The CDR3 is 15 residues long. The whole variable domain, remainder taken from reference TRBV28 and TRBJ1-5, is DVKVTQSSRYLVKRTGEKVFLECVQDMDHENMFWYRQDPGLGLRLIYFSYDVKMKEKGDIPEGYSVSREKKERFSLILESASTNQTSMYLCASTRRVGTNQPQHFGDGTRLSIL.

This chain connects TRBV6-1 to TRBJ1-3, with D unresolved. Trimming cost V 2 bases and J 6 bases, with 5 bases left between them. The germline V gene has CDR1 MNHNS and CDR2 SASEGT. This CDR3 has 12 residues. The CDR3 here is CASSERVNTIYF. The DNA of the CDR3 is TGTGCCAGCAGTGAACGGGTAAACACCATATATTTT.

This clone was picked up a small number of times. The genes are TRBV19 and TRBJ1-1, with 9 bases lining up with TRBD1. The junction had 8 bases not matched to a gene; V was cut back by 7 bases and J by 8 bases. This CDR3 is 13 amino acids long. Germline lookup yields CDR1 LNHDA and CDR2 SQIVND (reference sequence). CDR3 amino acids: CASTDRGTREAFF. CDR3 nucleotide sequence: TGTGCCAGTACTGACAGGGGGACGCGCGAAGCTTTCTTT. Variable domain in full (rest from reference TRBV19 and TRBJ1-1): DGGITQSPKYLFRKEGQNVTLSCEQNLNHDAMYWYRQDPGQGLRLIYYSQIVNDFQKGDIAEGYSVSREKKESFPLTVTSAQKNPTAFYLCASTDRGTREAFFGQGTRLTVV.

V gene TRBV7-2 combines with J gene TRBJ2-7, with 9 bases that match TRBD1. Looked up from germline, CDR1 is SGHTA and CDR2 is FQGNSA. This CDR3 contains 16 residues. The V segment lost 0 bases and the J segment 3 bases; nucleotides outside the gene matches: 6. The CDR3 bases are TGTGCCAGCAGCTTAGCGCTGGGACAGGGAGGCTACGAGCAGTACTTC. It specifies CASSLALGQGGYEQYF.

The chain is built from TRBV9 and TRBJ1-5, with a possible D match to TRBD1 (6 bases). This CDR3 spans 15 amino acids. The germline gives CDR1 SGDLS, CDR2 YYNGEE. V was shortened by 4 bases and J by 4 bases, with 15 bases between the two germline ends. CDR3 protein: CASSPGTGWNQPQHF. Here the CDR3 DNA reads TGTGCCAGCAGCCCGGGCACAGGGTGGAATCAGCCCCAGCATTTT.

The chain has TRBV5-1 and TRBJ2-1, with 10 bases matching TRBD1. The CDR3 runs 17 residues. V dropped 3 bases and J dropped 6; count of bases not matched to a gene: 12. Per germline, CDR1 SGHRS and CDR2 YFSETQ. The CDR3 region is CASSSNPGQGFGNEQFF. The CDR3 DNA reads as TGCGCCAGCAGCTCTAATCCGGGACAGGGGTTCGGCAATGAGCAGTTCTTC.

The V gene is TRBV30, the J gene TRBJ2-3; TRBD2 aligns across 8 bases. The length of the CDR3 is 16 residues. Per germline, CDR1 GTSNPN and CDR2 SVGIG (reference sequence). With 0 bases clipped from V and 3 bases from J, the junction kept 8 bases outside the gene matches. In nucleotides, the CDR3 is TGTGCCTGGAGTGTTTCGAGCGGGAGTGGAACAGATACGCAGTATTTT. Protein product: CAWSVSSGSGTDTQYF.